This entry is about one T cell receptor beta chain. What it binds is unknown. Following 10 days of culture, CD4+ T cells were isolated. Participants each got two BNT162b2 or mRNA-1273 vaccine doses. The study found no prior SARS-CoV-2 infection in the vaccine recipients, who tested negative for nucleocapsid antibodies. IL-2 medium took the place of half the medium on both days 3 and 7. The data stem from a study of vaccination effects on CD4 cells after COVID-19. Study-level information: Peptide-pool stimulation followed by sequencing identified expanded antigen-specific CD4+ clonotypes in the ViraFEST assay.

Trimming at V came to 3 bases and at J to 4 bases, leaving 6 bases not matched to a gene. This CDR3 has 15 amino acids. Germline loops: CDR1 MGHRA, CDR2 YSYEKL. Clones were read by immunoSEQ multiplex PCR, and TCRdb kept only the in-frame ones, dropping some. Seen here are around 50,000 clones, under 80% observed once, and the top ten hold around 6.3%. Regarding the study as a whole: Late in the post-vaccination period, infection-induced and vaccine-induced clones underwent marked clonal contraction.

The sequence was collected from a human donor who received a COVID-19 vaccine. The starting material was CD4+ T cells from PBMCs cultured without peptide, obtained after COVID-19 vaccination. The rearrangement links TRBV4-1 to TRBJ2-5; 9 nucleotides align to TRBD1. The CDR3 coding sequence is TGCGCCAGCAGCCATCCCCGGGACAGGGTAGAGACCCAGTACTTC. It codes for CASSHPRDRVETQYF.